The 4 T cell receptor beta chains below come from one sample, sequenced in a study of early T cells in non-severe SARS-CoV-2 infection (dated by TCRdb to the early 2020s). Libraries were made using 5' RACE. Sequencing used a NextSeq 500. Starting from the raw public reads, TCRdb applied fastp trimming at Q25, assembled clones with MiXCR and retained in-frame beta chains. All rows with the same CDR3 protein become a single entry with the most common DNA and genes. In this sample the table shows about 89,000 distinct CDR3 sequences, roughly 14% of which occur a single time. Of the sample, approximately 0.62% is held by the ten largest clones. The sequenced sample was whole blood. The receptors were gathered from an adult who was a healthcare worker with PCR-confirmed SARS-CoV-2 infection or an uninfected control (not recorded which).

There are a few counts of this clonotype. The CDR3: CASSDMGGLSPLHF. In DNA, the CDR3 is TGTGCCAGCAGTGACATGGGGGGTCTCTCACCCCTCCACTTT. The V gene is TRBV25-1, the J gene TRBJ1-6, with D possibly being TRBD1 (5 bases). This CDR3 has 14 residues. Looked up from germline, CDR1 is MGHDK and CDR2 is SYGVNS. V was shortened by 3 bases and J by 10 bases, with 13 bases between the two germline ends.

V is TRBV12-3 or TRBV12-4 and J is TRBJ1-1; 7 positions match TRBD1. The CDR3 totals 14 residues. V lost 6 bases, J lost 5 bases, and 9 bases stayed unmatched. The CDR3 here is CASSWGTVTTEAFF. The CDR3 nucleotides are TGTGCCAGCAGCTGGGGGACAGTGACGACTGAAGCTTTCTTT.

In this sample, this clonotype turned up a few times. This chain links TRBV12-3 or TRBV12-4 with TRBJ2-3; a possible D gene is TRBD1 (5 bases). The ends were cut back, 6 bases at V and 6 bases at J, with 13 bases in the middle. CDR3 length: 13 amino acids. The CDR3 is CASSSGYSDTQYF. Written as DNA, the CDR3 is TGTGCCAGCAGCTCAGGGTACTCGGATACGCAGTATTTT.

The chain uses TRBV5-3 and TRBJ2-1; D is unresolved. TRBV5-3 is an open reading frame, and its role is uncertain. The CDR3 covers 16 residues. V was shortened by 2 bases and J by 4 bases, with 16 bases between the two germline ends. The CDR3 sequence is CARSFFLSRRYNEQFF. The CDR3 nucleotides read TGTGCCAGAAGCTTTTTTTTGTCCAGGCGGTACAATGAGCAGTTCTTC.